One sample yielded the 30 T cell receptor beta chains listed below, sequenced in a study of cytomegalovirus exposure and HLA in healthy donors. PCR employed 60 Vbeta and 13 Jbeta primers. The protocol was immunoSEQ multiplex PCR, while the TCRdb copy is restricted to in-frame clones and leaves out a portion. The sample holds about 110,000 clones, 65% to 80% seen once. The source material was PBMCs. These receptors were taken from a female donor in good health and CMV-seropositive.

This rearrangement joins TRBV7-9 to TRBJ1-3; 7 bases map to TRBD1. This CDR3 has 16 residues. Trimming cost V 5 bases and J 0 bases; bases outside gene matches: 7. Germline-derived CDR1 and CDR2 are SEHNR and FQNEAQ (reference sequence). CDR3 bases: TGTGCCAGCAGCCTATCGGACAGGCACTCTGGAAACACCATATATTTT. Translation gives CASSLSDRHSGNTIYF.

The rearrangement links TRBV19 to TRBJ2-3; 9 positions match TRBD1. The trim removed 4 bases at V and 5 bases at J, leaving 4 bases unmatched. The CDR3 consists of 14 residues. Germline CDR1 reads LNHDA; CDR2 reads SQIVND (reference sequence). The chain's CDR3 is CASSTGQGLDTQYF. The CDR3 nucleotides are TGTGCCAGTAGTACGGGACAGGGATTAGATACGCAGTATTTT.

The CDR3 spells CASSSGRLIKNTEAFF. The CDR3 DNA reads as TGTGCCAGCAGTTCGGGGAGACTAATCAAGAACACTGAAGCTTTCTTT. The chain employs TRBV6-5 and TRBJ1-1, with D unresolved. In germline, CDR1 is MNHEY, CDR2 SVGAGI. The CDR3 consists of 16 residues. V lost 4 bases to trimming and J lost 1 base, with 16 bases between them.

V usage is TRBV5-1 and J usage is TRBJ2-5, with D possibly being TRBD1 (6 bases). The DNA end is more similar to TRBJ2-7, so the J call may be wrong. This CDR3 is 13 amino acids long. Germline V CDR1 and CDR2: SGHRS, YFSETQ. CDR3 sequence reads: CASSPEQGYEQYF. Written as DNA, the CDR3 is TGCGCCAGCAGCCCTGAACAGGGTTACGAGCAGTACTTC.

The gene calls are TRBV5-1 and TRBJ1-3; no definite D call. The V gene lost 3 bases and the J gene lost 0 bases, with 7 bases spanning the gap. The germline CDR1 and CDR2 sequences are SGHRS and YFSETQ. This CDR3 has 14 amino acids. The CDR3 bases are TGCGCCAGCAGCTCCGAGGCCTCTGGAAACACCATATATTTT. Encoded protein: CASSSEASGNTIYF.

Points on this clone: A junction boundary mismatches the germline segment, possibly from a read error. Other DNA sequences from this sample encode an identical CDR3 as well. Here the CDR3 reads CASSQEKTGNEAFF. In nucleotides, the CDR3 is TGTGCCAGTAGCCAAGAAAAGACAGGGAATGAAGCTTTCTTT. V usage is TRBV4-2 and J usage is TRBJ1-1; 7 bases are a match to TRBD1. Germline V gene data show CDR1 as LGHNA and CDR2 as YNFKEQ. The CDR3 sequence is 14 residues long.

The chain links TRBV19 to TRBJ2-7; D is uncertain. V gave up 2 bases and J gave up 0 bases, with 8 bases separating them. The CDR3 extends over 14 amino acids. The V gene's germline CDR1 is LNHDA and CDR2 SQIVND (reference sequence). The CDR3 here is CASSIKRSSYEQYF. In DNA, the CDR3 is TGTGCCAGTAGTATAAAGCGAAGCTCCTACGAGCAGTACTTC.

V gene TRBV10-3 combines with J gene TRBJ2-3; possible D gene TRBD2, 6 bases. Looked up from germline, CDR1 is ENHRY and CDR2 is SYGVKD. This CDR3 contains 15 residues. Trimming stripped 2 bases from V and 1 base from J, with 10 bases between. Here the CDR3 reads CAISEGWGGTDTQYF. CDR3 nucleotides: TGTGCCATCAGTGAGGGATGGGGGGGCACAGATACGCAGTATTTT.

This clone has only a few counts. This chain links TRBV21-1 with TRBJ1-4; the listed D gene, TRBD1, was not tested against the DNA. TRBV21-1 is a documented pseudogene. This CDR3 contains 16 residues. The CDR3 sequence is CASSTHLQGTNEKLFF. In DNA, the CDR3 is TGTGCCAGCAGCACCCACCTACAGGGGACTAATGAAAAACTGTTTTTT.

This clone is a singleton in its sample. The rearrangement joins TRBV6-5 to TRBJ1-2; D perhaps matches TRBD1 (6 bases). The V end lost 4 bases, the J end lost 3 bases, and 12 bases lay between the germline ends. The V gene's germline CDR1 is MNHEY and CDR2 SVGAGI. The length of the CDR3 is 14 residues. This CDR3 is CASSSTGLDYGYTF. As DNA, the CDR3 is TGTGCCAGCAGTTCGACAGGTCTAGACTATGGCTACACCTTC.

J is TRBJ2-7 and V is TRBV2; 10 nucleotides align to TRBD1. The CDR3 runs 13 residues. Germline CDR1 SNHLY, CDR2 FYNNEI. Trimming took 7 bases from V and 7 from J; bases not matched to a gene: 7. The CDR3 reads CASKGQGPREQYF. The CDR3 DNA sequence: TGTGCCAGCAAGGGACAGGGGCCAAGGGAGCAGTACTTC.

The chain combines TRBV18 with TRBJ2-7; the D gene is possibly TRBD2 (5 bases). V was cut by 2 bases and J by 0 bases, with 11 bases left in between. The length of the CDR3 is 15 residues. From germline, CDR1 is KGHSH and CDR2 LQKENI. The CDR3 loop is CASSPDSGDSYEQYF. The CDR3 DNA is TGTGCCAGCTCACCAGATTCCGGGGACTCCTACGAGCAGTACTTC.

This clone turned up a few times. This rearrangement joins TRBV5-4 to TRBJ1-1; perhaps TRBD1 as D (5 bases). The CDR3 has 15 residues. Germline loops: CDR1 SGHNT, CDR2 YYREEE (reference sequence). V was cut by 0 bases and J by 1 base, with 10 bases left in between. CDR3 DNA sequence: TGTGCCAGCAGCTTGGAGAACAGGAGGAACACTGAAGCTTTCTTT. This codes for CASSLENRRNTEAFF.

This chain connects TRBV4-1 to TRBJ2-1; D possibly corresponds to TRBD2 (5 bases). There are 13 residues in the CDR3. V shed 2 bases and J shed 8 bases, with 10 bases lying between them. CDR1 and CDR2 from the germline V gene are MGHRA and YSYEKL. Here the CDR3 reads CASSQRADHEQFF. The CDR3, as DNA: TGCGCCAGCAGCCAAAGAGCGGATCATGAGCAGTTCTTC.

The rearrangement links TRBV6-1 to TRBJ2-7; 11 nucleotides match TRBD2. The CDR3 contains 15 residues. The V gene end was trimmed by 8 bases and the J gene end by 2 bases; junction bases not matched to a gene: 8. Germline CDR1 and CDR2: MNHNS and SASEGT. The CDR3 loop is CASLEIAGGPYEQYF. CDR3 bases: TGTGCCAGCCTCGAAATAGCGGGGGGGCCCTACGAGCAGTACTTC.

The chain carries TRBV27 and TRBJ2-1; TRBD2 is a possible D gene (6 bases). Germline CDR1 is MNHEY and CDR2 is SMNVEV (reference sequence). The CDR3 extends over 14 amino acids. Trimming removed 5 bases from V and 5 bases from J, with 13 bases in between. CDR3 coding DNA: TGTGCCAGCAGTCTACAGCGGGCGAACAATGAGCAGTTCTTC. Protein: CASSLQRANNEQFF.

The V gene is TRBV20-1, the J gene TRBJ1-1, with D possibly TRBD1 on 5 matching bases. CDR1 and CDR2 from the germline V gene are DFQATT and SNEGSKA (reference sequence). The ends were cut back, 7 bases at V and 3 bases at J, with 9 bases in the middle. This CDR3 has 11 residues. CDR3: CSGAGDTEAFF. CDR3 nucleotides: TGCAGTGGTGCGGGGGACACTGAAGCTTTCTTT.

This chain joins TRBV28 and TRBJ1-2; 9 bases match TRBD1. CDR3 length: 14 amino acids. Germline-derived CDR1 and CDR2 are MDHEN and SYDVKM. The J segment lost 8 bases and the V segment lost 3 bases, leaving 7 bases of the junction unmatched. In DNA form, the CDR3 reads TGTGCCAGCAGTTTCGGCTGGACAGGGGACGGCTACACCTTC. Translation: CASSFGWTGDGYTF.

The rearrangement links TRBV6-1 to TRBJ1-2; 7 bases fit TRBD1. The ends lost 7 bases at V and 8 bases at J; junction bases unmatched: 13. CDR1 and CDR2 (germline): MNHNS, SASEGT. The CDR3 is 14 residues long. CDR3 residues: CASTPGQTAQGYTF. CDR3 in DNA: TGTGCCAGCACGCCGGGACAGACGGCTCAAGGCTACACCTTC.

The chain combines TRBV10-3 with TRBJ2-1; 9 positions match TRBD2. The germline V gene encodes CDR1 ENHRY and CDR2 SYGVKD. The V and J ends lost 4 bases and 4 bases, in that order; junction bases with no gene match: 5. This CDR3 is 15 amino acids long. This CDR3 is CAISVLAGMYNEQFF. DNA for the CDR3: TGTGCCATCAGTGTGCTAGCGGGGATGTACAATGAGCAGTTCTTC.

This rearrangement joins TRBV5-1 to TRBJ2-3; possibly TRBD2 for D (5 bases). Trimming cost V 4 bases and J 0 bases, with 15 bases left between them. The CDR3 extends over 16 amino acids. Germline V gene data show CDR1 as SGHRS and CDR2 as YFSETQ. CDR3 protein: CASSPDYYSSTDTQYF. As DNA, the CDR3 is TGCGCCAGCAGCCCCGACTATTATTCCAGCACAGATACGCAGTATTTT.

This chain links TRBV30 with TRBJ1-3, with TRBD1 matching over 9 bases. V was clipped by 2 bases and J by 3 bases; unmatched bases: 5. The CDR3 spans 15 residues. Germline CDR1 is GTSNPN and CDR2 is SVGIG (reference sequence). The CDR3 spells CAWSSQGASGNTIYF. CDR3 DNA: TGTGCCTGGAGTTCACAGGGGGCGAGTGGAAACACCATATATTTT.

The chain carries TRBV6-5 and TRBJ1-2; D gene uncertain. This CDR3 is 13 amino acids long. V was pared by 5 bases and J by 2 bases, with 9 bases between. CDR1 and CDR2 (germline): MNHEY, SVGAGI. In DNA form, the CDR3 reads TGTGCCAGCAGTGAGGATAACAACTATGGCTACACCTTC. Translating gives CASSEDNNYGYTF.

The chain combines TRBV19 with TRBJ1-2; possible D gene TRBD1, 5 bases. This CDR3 has 14 amino acids. Germline assignment: CDR1 LNHDA and CDR2 SQIVND (reference sequence). V was trimmed by 5 bases and J by 3 bases, leaving 13 bases between them. CDR3 in DNA: TGTGCCAGTAGTCGACTCAGGGTTGACTATGGCTACACCTTC. This codes for CASSRLRVDYGYTF.

Worth noting for this clone: The same CDR3 arises from other DNA sequences in this sample as well. The genes are TRBV9 and TRBJ1-1; weak D call: TRBD1 (5 bases). The CDR3 extends over 18 amino acids. Germline CDR1 and CDR2: SGDLS and YYNGEE. V gave up 4 bases and J gave up 8 bases, with 30 bases separating them. The DNA of the CDR3 is TGTGCCAGCAGCCGCCGCGGGGGGGTGGACATCGTCGACCCCGAAGCTTTCTTT. Translating gives CASSRRGGVDIVDPEAFF. Looking up the rest from reference TRBV9 and TRBJ1-1 gives the full variable domain: DSGVTQTPKHLITATGQRVTLRCSPRSGDLSVYWYQQSLDQGLQFLIQYYNGEERAKGNILERFSAQQFPDLHSELNLSSLELGDSALYFCASSRRGGVDIVDPEAFFGQGTRLTVV.

The chain employs TRBV4-1 and TRBJ2-2; D possibly corresponds to TRBD1 (5 bases). V was clipped by 0 bases and J by 3 bases, with 14 bases between them. The CDR3 is made up of 17 amino acids. The germline gives CDR1 MGHRA, CDR2 YSYEKL. The CDR3 is CASSQEPRLGHTGELFF. The CDR3 DNA follows: TGCGCCAGCAGCCAAGAGCCCCGTCTGGGGCACACCGGGGAGCTGTTTTTT.

This chain joins TRBV6-5 and TRBJ1-5, with TRBD1 as a possible D gene (5 bases). Germline V gene sequence: CDR1 MNHEY, CDR2 SVGAGI. V lost 3 bases to trimming and J lost 9 bases, with 18 bases between them. The CDR3 has 15 amino acids. CDR3 DNA sequence: TGTGCCAGCAGTTATGGGGACGGGGGAGCGGGGCCCCAGCATTTT. Amino acid sequence: CASSYGDGGAGPQHF.

The chain carries TRBV2 and TRBJ1-1, with D possibly matching TRBD1 (5 bases). V was clipped by 2 bases and J by 5 bases, with 12 bases between them. This CDR3 region has 14 residues. Germline CDR1 reads SNHLY; CDR2 reads FYNNEI. The CDR3 sequence: CASSELGRSTEAFF. The CDR3 bases are TGTGCCAGCAGTGAACTGGGGCGCAGTACTGAAGCTTTCTTT.

The V and J genes are TRBV28 and TRBJ1-3; 7 bases are a match to TRBD1. The germline CDR1 and CDR2 sequences are MDHEN and SYDVKM. CDR3 length equals 16 residues. V shed 2 bases and J 4 bases; nucleotides not matched to a gene: 8. CDR3 DNA: TGTGCCAGCAGTTTACAGTCAGGGGGTCGCGGAAACACCATATATTTT. It specifies CASSLQSGGRGNTIYF. The complete variable domain, with remaining parts taken from reference TRBV28 and TRBJ1-3, reads DVKVTQSSRYLVKRTGEKVFLECVQDMDHENMFWYRQDPGLGLRLIYFSYDVKMKEKGDIPEGYSVSREKKERFSLILESASTNQTSMYLCASSLQSGGRGNTIYFGEGSWLTVV.

The chain employs TRBV7-9 and TRBJ2-7, with 9 bases identical to TRBD1. The V gene end was trimmed by 1 base and the J gene end by 4 bases; junction bases not matched to a gene: 2. The CDR3 contains 14 residues. Germline lookup yields CDR1 SEHNR and CDR2 FQNEAQ (reference sequence). CDR3 coding DNA: TGTGCCAGCAGCTTAGGGGACAGGGTTTACGAGCAGTACTTC. Translation: CASSLGDRVYEQYF.